Each of the 14 T cell receptor beta chains below was sequenced from the same sample in a study of blood T cell repertoires in COVID-19. Method: immunoSEQ multiplex PCR; TCRdb's copy keeps in-frame clones and lacks some. The sample yields about 300,000 clones, approximately 88% seen once. Sequenced input: peripheral blood. The receptors here all came from a woman in her 30s who had recovered from COVID-19.

This rearrangement joins TRBV24-1 to TRBJ1-2; no firm D call. This CDR3 has 12 residues. Trimming shortened V by 4 bases and J by 9 bases, and 11 bases separated the two germline ends. The germline CDR1 and CDR2 sequences are KGHDR and SFDVKD. CDR3 loop: CATSESGNRYTF. Written as DNA, the CDR3 is TGTGCCACCAGTGAGTCGGGTAACCGCTACACCTTC.

The genes are TRBV28 and TRBJ1-5; 10 nucleotides align to TRBD1. Trimming cost V 8 bases and J 0 bases; bases outside gene matches: 13. Per germline, CDR1 MDHEN and CDR2 SYDVKM. The CDR3 spans 18 residues. CDR3 in amino acids: CASGPEDRGTISNQPQHF. The DNA of the CDR3 is TGTGCCAGCGGCCCCGAGGACAGGGGGACCATTAGCAATCAGCCCCAGCATTTT. The full variable domain, its missing parts supplied by reference TRBV28 and TRBJ1-5, is DVKVTQSSRYLVKRTGEKVFLECVQDMDHENMFWYRQDPGLGLRLIYFSYDVKMKEKGDIPEGYSVSREKKERFSLILESASTNQTSMYLCASGPEDRGTISNQPQHFGDGTRLSIL.

This chain links TRBV11-2 with TRBJ2-7; a weak D match, TRBD2 (6 bases). The CDR3 has 14 amino acids. Germline V CDR1 and CDR2: SGHAT, FQNNGV. V lost 1 base and J 2 bases, leaving 9 bases between the germline ends. This chain's CDR3 is CASSLVASAYEQYF. The DNA for the CDR3 is TGTGCCAGCAGCTTAGTGGCTAGCGCCTACGAGCAGTACTTC.

The V and J genes are TRBV24-1 and TRBJ1-2; TRBD1 might be the D (6 bases). The germline V gene has CDR1 KGHDR and CDR2 SFDVKD. The CDR3 is made up of 15 amino acids. Deletions cut 4 bases from V and 8 bases from J, with 19 bases between. In DNA form, the CDR3 reads TGTGCCACCAGTGAGGGCGGACAGATGCAGGGAGGCTACACCTTC. It encodes CATSEGGQMQGGYTF.

The CDR3, as DNA: TGTGCCAGCAGTGGTGCAGGGGGTGGCACCGGGGAGCTGTTTTTT. Its translation is CASSGAGGGTGELFF. This chain joins TRBV2 and TRBJ2-2, with 7 positions matching TRBD1. V gave up 4 bases and J gave up 4 bases; unmatched junction bases: 6. The V gene's germline CDR1 is SNHLY and CDR2 FYNNEI. This CDR3 has 15 amino acids.

The chain links TRBV24-1 to TRBJ2-1; D might be TRBD1 (5 bases). The CDR3 loop spans 15 amino acids. Germline lookup yields CDR1 KGHDR and CDR2 SFDVKD. V was pared by 0 bases and J by 8 bases, with 13 bases between. CDR3 in amino acids: CATSDLLAGYHEQFF. As DNA, the CDR3 is TGTGCCACCAGTGATTTGCTGGCAGGGTACCATGAGCAGTTCTTC.

This clone was seen once. The gene calls are TRBV10-3 and TRBJ2-6; weak D call: TRBD1 (6 bases). V gave up 7 bases and J gave up 3 bases, with 16 bases separating them. The length of the CDR3 is 16 residues. CDR1 is ENHRY, CDR2 SYGVKD, per germline. CDR3 amino acids: CAITATRGLGANVLTF. CDR3 nucleotides: TGTGCCATCACCGCAACCAGGGGTCTTGGGGCCAACGTCCTGACTTTC.

The V call is TRBV20-1, the J call TRBJ2-7; possibly TRBD1 for D (6 bases). The germline gives CDR1 DFQATT, CDR2 SNEGSKA (reference sequence). CDR3 length: 15 amino acids. V lost 6 bases and J 3 bases, leaving 21 bases between the germline ends. The CDR3 coding sequence is TGCAGTGCAAGTCCGATGGAAACAGGGAACTACGAGCAGTACTTC. It yields the protein CSASPMETGNYEQYF.

This clone was picked up a small number of times. The CDR3 bases are TGCAGCGCGGCGGACAGGCCAGACTATGGCTACACCTTC. This encodes CSAADRPDYGYTF. The chain couples TRBV29-1 to TRBJ1-2, with 7 bases matching TRBD1. This CDR3 has 13 amino acids. CDR1 SQVTM and CDR2 ANQGSEA come from the germline V gene. The J segment lost 3 bases and the V segment lost 7 bases, leaving 8 bases of the junction unmatched. The whole variable domain, filled in from reference TRBV29-1 and TRBJ1-2, reads SAVISQKPSRDICQRGTSLTIQCQVDSQVTMMFWYRQQPGQSLTLIATANQGSEATYESGFVIDKFPISRPNLTFSTLTVSNMSPEDSSIYLCSAADRPDYGYTFGSGTRLTVV.

The chain carries TRBV7-3 and TRBJ1-1; 9 nucleotides line up with TRBD1. This CDR3 is 15 amino acids long. In germline, CDR1 is SGHTA, CDR2 FQGTGA. J was trimmed by 6 bases and V by 3 bases; bases with no gene match: 8. The CDR3 nucleotides are TGTGCCAGCAGCTTGGCGGGACAGGGAAGTGCTGAAGCTTTCTTT. Protein product: CASSLAGQGSAEAFF.

The J gene is TRBJ2-3, the V gene TRBV27; the match to TRBD1 covers 10 bases. CDR3 length: 16 amino acids. The V gene's germline CDR1 is MNHEY and CDR2 SMNVEV (reference sequence). V lost 3 bases and J lost 1; bases outside the gene matches: 4. CDR3 sequence reads: CASSFRGTGGTDTQYF. The DNA for the CDR3 is TGTGCCAGCAGTTTCCGAGGGACAGGGGGCACAGATACGCAGTATTTT.

The chain carries TRBV30 and TRBJ2-2; 10 bases match TRBD1. The CDR3 covers 15 residues. CDR1 GTSNPN and CDR2 SVGIG come from the germline V gene (reference sequence). The V and J ends lost 1 base and 6 bases, in that order; junction bases with no gene match: 5. CDR3: CAWSAPGQGSGELFF. The CDR3 DNA sequence: TGTGCCTGGAGTGCTCCGGGACAGGGGTCCGGGGAGCTGTTTTTT.

V gene TRBV5-1 combines with J gene TRBJ1-3, with 9 bases fitting TRBD1. With V trimmed by 0 bases and J by 2 bases, 0 bases remained unmatched. Germline V gives CDR1 SGHRS, CDR2 YFSETQ. The CDR3 length is 15 residues. In nucleotides, the CDR3 is TGCGCCAGCAGCTTGGACAGGGGGCCTGGAAACACCATATATTTT. It codes for CASSLDRGPGNTIYF.

This clone was seen a handful of times. Other DNA sequences of this sample code for an identical CDR3. The chain uses TRBV20-1 and TRBJ1-1; D is uncertain. Per germline, CDR1 DFQATT and CDR2 SNEGSKA (reference sequence). The V end was cut by 6 bases, the J end by 5 bases, with 7 bases between. This CDR3 contains 10 residues. The CDR3 loop reads CSAARTEAFF. The CDR3, as DNA: TGCAGTGCGGCGAGGACTGAAGCTTTCTTT.